The source of this T cell receptor beta chain is a study of graft-versus-host responses after intestinal transplantation. TCRdb's copy holds only in-frame clones and misses some; the assay was immunoSEQ multiplex PCR. The sample lists 35,000 to 45,000 clones; 94% were seen once. As to this clone: Its cognate antigen is unknown.

J lost 3 bases, V lost 0 bases, and 3 bases had no gene match. The CDR3 contains 15 residues. The germline gives CDR1 SGHNT, CDR2 YYREEE (reference sequence). The V gene is TRBV5-4, the J gene TRBJ2-1, with 7 bases matching TRBD1. The sample consisted of unstimulated CD4+ T cells sorted from spleen or lymph node cells, taken before transplant. The TCR sequence derives from a human donor who was the organ donor for an intestinal transplant. CDR3 protein: CASSLGGGHYNEQFF. The CDR3 region has the DNA TGTGCCAGCAGCTTGGGAGGGGGCCACTACAATGAGCAGTTCTTC.